Detailed here is one T cell receptor (beta chain). Its antigen remains unidentified. In germline, CDR1 is MNHEY, CDR2 SMNVEV (reference sequence). The CDR3 has 13 amino acids. Total RNA amounting to roughly 3,400 ng went into each TCR library. The unique tags termed UMIs, each holding a 6-nucleotide sample barcode, were added by means of template switching. Reprocessing the 5' RACE reads, TCRdb reports a single entry for every CDR3 protein and omits DNA. The sample data list more than 300,000 distinct CDR3 sequences. The data derive from a study of monozygotic twins with inflammatory bowel disease. Study observations and caveats: IBD patients exhibited fewer clonotypes shared with other individuals than healthy twins, particularly with disease activity. The co-twins with IBD showed lower TCRbeta diversity (inverse Simpson) than their healthy siblings.

This receptor was obtained from a human donor with ulcerative colitis or Crohn's disease, or a healthy co-twin of an affected twin (not recorded which). Sequencing was carried out using blood. The gene calls are TRBV27 and TRBJ1-1. This CDR3 reads CASSLKVGTEAFF.